The TCR beta chain described here comes from a study of cytomegalovirus exposure and HLA in healthy donors. Study details: Earlier, fewer than 130 million unique TCR beta sequences were recovered from about 200 million T cells by an analysis.

Primers for the PCR totalled 60 Vbeta and 13 Jbeta. Sequencing was performed with immunoSEQ multiplex PCR; in TCRdb, only in-frame clones are kept and a portion is missing. This sample's clone table lists about 170,000 clones. V shed 0 bases and J shed 3 bases, with 9 bases lying between them. The CDR3 has 15 amino acids. The germline V gene encodes CDR1 LNHNV and CDR2 YYDKDF (reference sequence). The sequence came from a woman in her fifties or sixties in good health and CMV-seronegative. The V and J genes are TRBV15 and TRBJ2-1, with D perhaps matching TRBD2 (6 bases). The specimen sequenced was PBMCs. CDR3 coding DNA: TGTGCCACCAGCAGAGAGCGGGGCCGCTACAATGAGCAGTTCTTC. This gives the protein CATSRERGRYNEQFF.